The clone carrying this TCR beta chain has more than one count but fewer than ten. Its antigen remains unidentified. Unsorted PBMCs provided DNA that was sequenced on ten immunoSEQ deep assay plates. Assay: immunoSEQ multiplex PCR; the TCRdb copy retains only in-frame clones and omits some. The sample carries 520,000 or so clones, 70% to 80% recorded once. The sample originates from a study of shared clonotypes between healthy human individuals. This CDR3 is built from 14 residues. Deletions cut 3 bases from V and 1 base from J, with 9 bases between. Germline CDR1 and CDR2: MNHEY and SMNVEV (reference sequence). Genomic DNA from unsorted samples was obtained from about 88 million PBMCs (per sample). Findings and limits, study-wide: Blood was the sole source, and tissue repertoires probably differ.

The chain uses TRBV27 and TRBJ2-5; perhaps TRBD1 as D (6 bases). The sequence was obtained from a woman in her thirties or forties in good health. Some clones in this sample may be carry-over from other donors' samples. Input material: PBMCs. CDR3 coding DNA: TGTGCCAGCAGTTTTCTGGACAGCCAAGAGACCCAGTACTTC. This sequence encodes CASSFLDSQETQYF.